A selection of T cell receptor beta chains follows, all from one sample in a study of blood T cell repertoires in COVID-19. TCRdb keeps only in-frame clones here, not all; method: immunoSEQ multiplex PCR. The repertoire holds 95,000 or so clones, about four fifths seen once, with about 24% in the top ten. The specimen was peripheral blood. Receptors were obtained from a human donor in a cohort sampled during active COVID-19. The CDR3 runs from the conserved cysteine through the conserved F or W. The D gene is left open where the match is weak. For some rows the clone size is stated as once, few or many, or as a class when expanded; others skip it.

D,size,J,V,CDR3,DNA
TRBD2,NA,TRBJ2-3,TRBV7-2,CASSSERTRGQYF,TGTGCCAGCAGCTCCGAGAGGACTAGAGGGCAGTATTTT
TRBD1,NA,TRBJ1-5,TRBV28,CASSFRTGTRQPQHF,TGTGCCAGCAGTTTCCGGACAGGGACCCGTCAGCCCCAGCATTTT
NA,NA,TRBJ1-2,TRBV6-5,CASRNQTYGYTF,TGTGCCAGCCGAAATCAGACTTATGGCTACACCTTC
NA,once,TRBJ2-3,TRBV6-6,CASSYLDTQYF,TGTGCCAGCAGTTACCTAGATACGCAGTATTTT
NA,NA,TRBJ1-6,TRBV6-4,CASSDDRGSPLHF,TGTGCCAGCAGTGACGATCGGGGATCACCCCTCCACTTT
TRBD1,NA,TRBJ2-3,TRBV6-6,CASRIKRGQSTDTQYF,TGTGCCAGCAGGATAAAGAGGGGACAGAGCACAGATACGCAGTATTTT
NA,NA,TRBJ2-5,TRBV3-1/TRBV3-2,CASKAGRETQYF,TGTGCCAGCAAGGCGGGCCGGGAGACCCAGTACTTC
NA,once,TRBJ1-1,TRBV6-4,CASRDTVGSTEAFF,TGTGCCAGCAGGGATACTGTGGGGAGCACTGAAGCTTTCTTT
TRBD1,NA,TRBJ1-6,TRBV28,CASSSPGQGASNSPLHF,TGTGCCAGCAGTTCCCCCGGACAGGGGGCAAGTAATTCACCCCTCCACTTT
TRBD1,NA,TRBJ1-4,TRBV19,CASRNRDRGFEKLFF,TGTGCCAGTAGAAACCGGGACAGGGGCTTTGAAAAACTGTTTTTT
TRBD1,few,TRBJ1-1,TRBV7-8,CASSLVGTGTTEAFF,TGTGCCAGCAGCTTAGTTGGGACAGGGACCACTGAAGCTTTCTTT
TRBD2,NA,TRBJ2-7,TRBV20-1,CSASGDMTSGRSYEQYF,TGCAGTGCTAGTGGGGACATGACTAGCGGCCGCTCCTACGAGCAGTACTTC
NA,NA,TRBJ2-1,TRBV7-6,CASSLRVIGAGNIEQFF,TGTGCCAGCAGCTTAAGGGTCATTGGGGCGGGGAACATTGAGCAGTTCTTC
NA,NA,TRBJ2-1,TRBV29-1,CSVVGAANEQFF,TGCAGCGTTGTGGGAGCGGCGAATGAGCAGTTCTTC
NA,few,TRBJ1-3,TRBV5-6,CASTTGHIQRRSSGNTIYF,TGTGCCAGCACCACGGGACATATTCAAAGGAGAAGCTCTGGAAACACCATATATTTT
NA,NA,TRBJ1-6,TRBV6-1,CASSYEENNSPLHF,TGTGCCAGCAGTTATGAGGAAAATAATTCACCCCTCCACTTT
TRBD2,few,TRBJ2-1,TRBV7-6,CASSRLAVTAEQFF,TGTGCCAGCAGTCGACTAGCAGTGACTGCTGAGCAGTTCTTC
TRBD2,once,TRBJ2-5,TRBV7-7,CASSQGLAGGQETQYF,TGTGCTAGCAGCCAAGGACTAGCGGGGGGCCAAGAGACCCAGTACTTC
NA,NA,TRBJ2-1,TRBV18,CASSPPSSSYNEQFF,TGTGCCAGCTCACCACCGAGTAGCTCCTACAATGAGCAGTTCTTC
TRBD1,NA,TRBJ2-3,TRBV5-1,CASSFSGGTGGTDTQYF,TGCGCCAGCAGCTTTTCCGGAGGGACAGGGGGCACAGATACGCAGTATTTT
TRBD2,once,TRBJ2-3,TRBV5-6,CASSFWTSGGADTQYF,TGTGCCAGCAGCTTCTGGACTAGCGGGGGAGCAGATACGCAGTATTTT
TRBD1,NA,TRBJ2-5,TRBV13,CASSLALRGQETQYF,TGTGCCAGCAGCTTAGCTCTCAGGGGGCAAGAGACCCAGTACTTC
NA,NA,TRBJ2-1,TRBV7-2,CASSLTTGSYNEQFF,TGTGCCAGCAGCTTAACTACCGGCTCCTACAATGAGCAGTTCTTC
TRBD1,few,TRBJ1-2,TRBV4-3,CASSQEGQGIFYGYTF,TGCGCCAGCAGCCAAGAAGGACAGGGGATATTCTATGGCTACACCTTC
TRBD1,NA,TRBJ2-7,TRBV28,CASSFEGAGGKETYEQYF,TGTGCCAGCAGTTTTGAAGGGGCAGGGGGCAAGGAAACTTACGAGCAGTACTTC
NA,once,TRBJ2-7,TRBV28,CASSFRQGRAYEQYF,TGTGCCAGCAGTTTCCGGCAGGGGAGGGCCTACGAGCAGTACTTC
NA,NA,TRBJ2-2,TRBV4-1,CASSQEEAAANTGELFF,TGCGCCAGCAGCCAAGAGGAGGCCGCCGCGAACACCGGGGAGCTGTTTTTT
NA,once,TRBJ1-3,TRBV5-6,CASSWKSTRPGNTIYF,TGTGCCAGCAGCTGGAAATCGACTCGACCTGGAAACACCATATATTTT
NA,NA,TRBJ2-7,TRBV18,CASSPPSQTYEQYF,TGTGCCAGCTCACCACCTTCCCAAACCTACGAGCAGTACTTC
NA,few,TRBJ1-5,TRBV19,CASSIELGAGGSNQPQHF,TGTGCCAGTAGTATAGAGCTGGGGGCAGGCGGTAGCAATCAGCCCCAGCATTTT
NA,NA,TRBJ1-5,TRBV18,CASSTTGGGQPQHF,TGTGCCAGCTCAACCACTGGGGGCGGACAGCCCCAGCATTTT
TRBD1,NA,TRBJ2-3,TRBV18,CASSTSTGGVDTQYF,TGTGCCAGCTCAACGTCGACAGGGGGCGTGGATACGCAGTATTTT
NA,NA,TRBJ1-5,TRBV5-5,CASSPELMNQPQHF,TGTGCCAGCAGCCCAGAATTGATGAATCAGCCCCAGCATTTT
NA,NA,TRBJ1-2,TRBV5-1,CASSLGHPGDGYTF,TGCGCCAGCAGCTTGGGACACCCAGGGGATGGCTACACCTTC
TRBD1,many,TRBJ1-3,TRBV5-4,CASSPGTGGFSGNTIYF,TGTGCCAGCAGCCCCGGGACAGGGGGCTTCTCTGGAAACACCATATATTTT
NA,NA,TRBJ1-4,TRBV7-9,CASRPEINEKLFF,TGTGCCAGCAGACCCGAGATTAATGAAAAACTGTTTTTT
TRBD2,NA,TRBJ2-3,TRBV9,CASSTSGLAGATDTQYF,TGTGCCAGCAGCACATCGGGACTAGCGGGGGCCACAGATACGCAGTATTTT